This T cell receptor beta chain was profiled in a study of blood T cells in healthy people across ages. Study-level points and caveats: Long-lived donors had more naive CD4+ cells and higher diversity than aged donors. Donor CMV status was unknown, possibly confounding expanded clonotype changes.

Together with a sample-barcoded 5' primer, a J-beta primer mix was included in a second PCR lasting about 6 to 12 cycles. Using its own MiXCR run on the 5' RACE reads, TCRdb lists one record per CDR3 protein. The table includes about 680,000 distinct CDR3 sequences, 49% detected once. This clonotype was counted only a few times. The antigen remains unidentified. V lost 5 bases and J lost 2, with 21 bases in between. The CDR3 spans 17 residues. Germline-derived CDR1 and CDR2 are MNHNY and SVGAGI (reference sequence). The J gene is TRBJ1-2, the V gene TRBV6-6, with a possible D match to TRBD1 (5 bases). This sequence originates from an older woman in good health. Sequencing was carried out using blood. In nucleotides, the CDR3 is TGTGCCAGCAGTCCTAGAGGGGAGGTGCGGGGGAACTATGGCTACACCTTC. Its translation is CASSPRGEVRGNYGYTF.